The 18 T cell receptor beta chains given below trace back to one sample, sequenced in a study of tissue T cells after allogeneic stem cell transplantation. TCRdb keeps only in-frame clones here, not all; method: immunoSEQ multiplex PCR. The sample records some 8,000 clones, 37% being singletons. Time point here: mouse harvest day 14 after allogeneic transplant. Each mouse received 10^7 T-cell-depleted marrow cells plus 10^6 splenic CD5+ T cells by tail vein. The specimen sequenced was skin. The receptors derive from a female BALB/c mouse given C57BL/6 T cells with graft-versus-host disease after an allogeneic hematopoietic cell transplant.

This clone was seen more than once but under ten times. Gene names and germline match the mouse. The sequenced part of the CDR3 DNA is TGTGCCAGCAGTCAGGGAGAAGTCTTC. Translation gives CASSQGEVF. The CDR3 in its entirety is CASSQGEVFF. V is TRBV26 and J is TRBJ1-1; D remains ambiguous. The sequenced fragment ends 1 residue before the CDR3 boundary, so the rest is inferred from the germline J gene. The CDR3 covers 10 residues. V lost 4 bases to trimming and J lost 7 bases, with 4 bases between them. CDR1 and CDR2 (germline): KGHPV, FQNQEV (reference sequence).

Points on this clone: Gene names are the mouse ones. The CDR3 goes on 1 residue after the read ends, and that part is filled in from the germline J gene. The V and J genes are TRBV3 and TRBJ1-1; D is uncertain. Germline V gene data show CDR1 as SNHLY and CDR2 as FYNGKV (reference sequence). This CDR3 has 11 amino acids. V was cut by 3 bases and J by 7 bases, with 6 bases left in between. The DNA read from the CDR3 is TGTGCCAGCAGCTTTTCAAAAGAAGTCTTC. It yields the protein CASSFSKEVF. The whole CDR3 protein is CASSFSKEVFF.

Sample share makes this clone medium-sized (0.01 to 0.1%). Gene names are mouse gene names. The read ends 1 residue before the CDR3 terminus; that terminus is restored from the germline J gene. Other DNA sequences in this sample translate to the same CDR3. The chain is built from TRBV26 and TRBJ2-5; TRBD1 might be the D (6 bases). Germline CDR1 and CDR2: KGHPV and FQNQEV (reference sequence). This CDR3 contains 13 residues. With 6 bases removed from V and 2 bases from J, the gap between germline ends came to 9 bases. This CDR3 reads CASSRTVQDTQYF. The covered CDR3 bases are TGTGCCAGCAGCCGGACAGTCCAAGACACCCAGTAC. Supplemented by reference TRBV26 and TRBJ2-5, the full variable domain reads NSKVIQTPRYLVKGQGQKAKMRCIPEKGHPVVFWYQQNKNNEFKFLINFQNQEVLQQIDMTEKRFSAECPSNSPCSLEIQSSEAGDSALYLCASSRTVQDTQYFGPGTRLLVL.

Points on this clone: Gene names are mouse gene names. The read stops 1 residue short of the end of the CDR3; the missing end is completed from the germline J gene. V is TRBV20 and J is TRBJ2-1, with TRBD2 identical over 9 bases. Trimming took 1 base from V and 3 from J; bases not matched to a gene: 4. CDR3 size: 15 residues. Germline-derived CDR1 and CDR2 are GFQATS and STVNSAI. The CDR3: CGARAPGLGYAEQFF. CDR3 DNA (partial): TGTGGTGCTAGGGCTCCGGGACTGGGCTATGCTGAGCAGTTC.

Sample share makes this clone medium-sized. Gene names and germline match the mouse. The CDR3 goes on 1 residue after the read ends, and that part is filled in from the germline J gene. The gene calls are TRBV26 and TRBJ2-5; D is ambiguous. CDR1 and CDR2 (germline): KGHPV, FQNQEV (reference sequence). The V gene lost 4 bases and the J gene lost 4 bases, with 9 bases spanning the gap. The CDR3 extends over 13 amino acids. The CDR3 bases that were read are TGTGCCAGCAGTCCCCGACAAAAAGACACCCAGTAC. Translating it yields CASSPRQKDTQY. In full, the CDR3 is CASSPRQKDTQYF.

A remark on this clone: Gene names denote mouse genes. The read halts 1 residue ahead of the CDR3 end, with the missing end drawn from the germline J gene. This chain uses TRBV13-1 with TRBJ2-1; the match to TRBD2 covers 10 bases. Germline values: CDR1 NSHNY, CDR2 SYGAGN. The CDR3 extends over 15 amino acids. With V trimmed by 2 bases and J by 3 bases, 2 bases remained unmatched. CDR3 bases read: TGTGCCAGCAGTGACTGGGGGGGCGCCTATGCTGAGCAGTTC. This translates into CASSDWGGAYAEQF. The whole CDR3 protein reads CASSDWGGAYAEQFF.

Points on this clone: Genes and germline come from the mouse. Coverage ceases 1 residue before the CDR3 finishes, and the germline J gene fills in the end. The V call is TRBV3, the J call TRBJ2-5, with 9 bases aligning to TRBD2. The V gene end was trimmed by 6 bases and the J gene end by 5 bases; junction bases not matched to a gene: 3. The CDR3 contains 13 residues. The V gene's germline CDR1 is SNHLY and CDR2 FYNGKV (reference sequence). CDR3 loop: CASSQLGGDTQYF. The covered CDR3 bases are TGTGCCAGCAGTCAACTGGGGGGAGACACCCAGTAC.

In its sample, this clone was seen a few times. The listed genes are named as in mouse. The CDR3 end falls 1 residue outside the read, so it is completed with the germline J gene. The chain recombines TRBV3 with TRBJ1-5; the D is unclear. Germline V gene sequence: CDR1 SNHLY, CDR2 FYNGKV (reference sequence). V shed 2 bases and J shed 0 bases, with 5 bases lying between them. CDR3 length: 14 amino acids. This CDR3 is CASSLRNNNQAPLF. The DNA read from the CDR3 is TGTGCCAGCAGCTTACGCAATAACAACCAGGCTCCGCTT.

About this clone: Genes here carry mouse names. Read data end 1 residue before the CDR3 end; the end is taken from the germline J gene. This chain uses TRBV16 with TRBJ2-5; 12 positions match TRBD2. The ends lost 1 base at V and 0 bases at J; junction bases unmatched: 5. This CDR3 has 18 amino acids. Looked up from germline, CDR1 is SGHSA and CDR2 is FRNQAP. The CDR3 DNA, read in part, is TGTGCAAGCAGCTTAGTGGGACTGGGGGGTCGTAACCAAGACACCCAGTAC. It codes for CASSLVGLGGRNQDTQY. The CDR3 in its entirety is CASSLVGLGGRNQDTQYF.

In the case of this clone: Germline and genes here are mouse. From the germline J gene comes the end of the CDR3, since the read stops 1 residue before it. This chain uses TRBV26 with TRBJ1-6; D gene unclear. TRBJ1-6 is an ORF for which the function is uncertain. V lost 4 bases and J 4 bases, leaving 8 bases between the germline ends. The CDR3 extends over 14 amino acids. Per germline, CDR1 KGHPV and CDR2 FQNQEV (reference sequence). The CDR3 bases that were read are TGTGCCAGCAGTCCCGGGCTGTATAATTCGCCCCTCTAC. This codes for CASSPGLYNSPLY. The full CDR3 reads CASSPGLYNSPLYF.

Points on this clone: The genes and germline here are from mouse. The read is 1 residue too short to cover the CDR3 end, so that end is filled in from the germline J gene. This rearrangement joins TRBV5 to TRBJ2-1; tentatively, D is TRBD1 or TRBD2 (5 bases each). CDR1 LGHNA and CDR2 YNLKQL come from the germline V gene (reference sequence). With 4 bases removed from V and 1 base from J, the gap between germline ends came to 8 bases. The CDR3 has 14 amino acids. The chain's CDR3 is CASSPRDNYAEQFF. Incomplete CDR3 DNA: TGTGCCAGCAGCCCCCGGGACAACTATGCTGAGCAGTTC.

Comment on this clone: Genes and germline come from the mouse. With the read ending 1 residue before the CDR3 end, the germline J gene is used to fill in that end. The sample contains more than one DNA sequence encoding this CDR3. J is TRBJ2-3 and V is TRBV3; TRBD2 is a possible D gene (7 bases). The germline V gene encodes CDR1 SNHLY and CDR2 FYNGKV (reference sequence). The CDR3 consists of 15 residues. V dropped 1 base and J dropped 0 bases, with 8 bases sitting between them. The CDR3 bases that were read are TGTGCCAGCAGCTTAGGGGGGGCTAGTGCAGAAACGCTGTAT. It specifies CASSLGGASAETLY. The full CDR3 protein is CASSLGGASAETLYF. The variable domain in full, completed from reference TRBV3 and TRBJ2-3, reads GPKVLQIPSHQIIDMGQMVTLNCDPVSNHLYFYWYKQILGQQMEFLVNFYNGKVMEKSKLFKDQFSVERPDGSYFTLKIQPTALEDSAVYFCASSLGGASAETLYFGSGTRLTVL.

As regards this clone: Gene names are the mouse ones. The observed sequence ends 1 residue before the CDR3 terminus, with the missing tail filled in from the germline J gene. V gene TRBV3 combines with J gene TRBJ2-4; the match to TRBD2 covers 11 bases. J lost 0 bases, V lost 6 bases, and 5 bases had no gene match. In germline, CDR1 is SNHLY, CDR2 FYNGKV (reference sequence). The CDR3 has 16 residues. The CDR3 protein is CASRPGLGVSQNTLYF. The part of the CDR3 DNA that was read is TGTGCCAGCAGGCCGGGACTGGGGGTTAGTCAAAACACCTTGTAC. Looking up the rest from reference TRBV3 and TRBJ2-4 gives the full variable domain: GPKVLQIPSHQIIDMGQMVTLNCDPVSNHLYFYWYKQILGQQMEFLVNFYNGKVMEKSKLFKDQFSVERPDGSYFTLKIQPTALEDSAVYFCASRPGLGVSQNTLYFGAGTRLSVL.

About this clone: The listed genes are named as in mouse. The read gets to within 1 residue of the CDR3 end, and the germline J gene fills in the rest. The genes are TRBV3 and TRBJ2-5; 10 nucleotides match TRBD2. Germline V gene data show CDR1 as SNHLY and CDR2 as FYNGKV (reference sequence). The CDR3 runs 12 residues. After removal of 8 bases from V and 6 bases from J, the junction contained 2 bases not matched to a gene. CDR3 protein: CASGGLGDTQYF. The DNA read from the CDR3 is TGTGCCAGCGGGGGACTGGGGGACACCCAGTAC.

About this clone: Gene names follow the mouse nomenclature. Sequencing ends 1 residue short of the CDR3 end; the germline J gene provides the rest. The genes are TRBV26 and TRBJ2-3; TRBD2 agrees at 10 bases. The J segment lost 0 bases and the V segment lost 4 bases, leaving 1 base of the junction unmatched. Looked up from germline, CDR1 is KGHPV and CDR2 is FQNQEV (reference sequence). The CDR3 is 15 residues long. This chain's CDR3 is CASSRGLGSAETLYF. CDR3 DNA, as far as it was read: TGTGCCAGCAGTCGGGGACTGGGGAGTGCAGAAACGCTGTAT.

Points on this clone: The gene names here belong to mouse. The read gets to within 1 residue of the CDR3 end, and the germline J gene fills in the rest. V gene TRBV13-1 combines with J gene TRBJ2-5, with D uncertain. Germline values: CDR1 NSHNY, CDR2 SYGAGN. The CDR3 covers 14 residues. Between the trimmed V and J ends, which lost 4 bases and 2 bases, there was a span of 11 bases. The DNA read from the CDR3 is TGTGCCAGCAGTAAGGCACCCTTCCAAGACACCCAGTAC. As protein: CASSKAPFQDTQY. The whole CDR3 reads CASSKAPFQDTQYF.

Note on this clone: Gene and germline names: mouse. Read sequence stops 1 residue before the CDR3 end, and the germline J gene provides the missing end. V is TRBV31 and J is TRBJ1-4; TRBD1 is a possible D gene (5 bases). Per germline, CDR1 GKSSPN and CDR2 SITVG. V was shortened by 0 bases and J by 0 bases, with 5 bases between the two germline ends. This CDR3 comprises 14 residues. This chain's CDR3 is CAWSLQVSNERLFF. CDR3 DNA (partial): TGTGCCTGGAGTCTACAGGTTTCCAACGAAAGATTATTT.

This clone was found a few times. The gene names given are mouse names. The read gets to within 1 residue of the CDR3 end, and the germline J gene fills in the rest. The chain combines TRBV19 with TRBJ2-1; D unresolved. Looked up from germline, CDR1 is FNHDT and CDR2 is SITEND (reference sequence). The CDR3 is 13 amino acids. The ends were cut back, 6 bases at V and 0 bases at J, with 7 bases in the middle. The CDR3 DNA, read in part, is TGTGCCAGCAAAAACAATAACTATGCTGAGCAGTTC. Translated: CASKNNNYAEQF. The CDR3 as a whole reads CASKNNNYAEQFF.